One T cell receptor (beta chain) is described in this entry. Its antigen is unidentified. The sample belongs to a study of T cells after yellow fever vaccination. Study as a whole: SMART-Seq v4 Ultra Low Input prepared the low-cell-number fractions.

Study conclusions and caveats: The study noted that FACS-sorted repertoires could contain abundant clonotypes contaminating from the bulk population. The secondary T-cell response peaked on day 5, not day 15, but was weaker.

CDR3 length equals 17 residues. From germline, CDR1 is SGHRS and CDR2 YFSETQ. V shed 0 bases and J 1 base; nucleotides not matched to a gene: 4. A process of 5'RACE template switching, which added a universal primer site and UMIs, was used to make TCR cDNA. A single record per CDR3 protein comes from TCRdb applying MiXCR to the 5' RACE reads. The repertoire includes roughly 300,000 distinct CDR3 sequences, around 8.1% of them detected once, and approximately 15% sits in the top ten. V is TRBV5-1 and J is TRBJ2-6; 7 nucleotides align to TRBD1. Sequences were derived from PBMCs, sampled about 41 days after the first yellow fever vaccination. The clonotype originates from a man between 18 and 35 years old who received the YFV17D yellow fever vaccine. This CDR3 is CASSLGRQGSGANVLTF. In DNA form, the CDR3 reads TGCGCCAGCAGCTTGGGCCGACAGGGTTCTGGGGCCAACGTCCTGACTTTC. Full variable domain (missing parts from reference TRBV5-1 and TRBJ2-6): KAGVTQTPRYLIKTRGQQVTLSCSPISGHRSVSWYQQTPGQGLQFLFEYFSETQRNKGNFPGRFSGRQFSNSRSEMNVSTLELGDSALYLCASSLGRQGSGANVLTFGAGSRLTVL.